This passage covers 13 T cell receptor beta chains from one sample sequenced in a study of OX40 agonist ivuxolimab in advanced cancers. TCRdb's copy holds only in-frame clones and misses some; the assay was immunoSEQ multiplex PCR. The table has around 29,000 clones, under 90% seen once. The input for sequencing was CD4+ or CD8+ T cells sorted from blood, taken in a trial of the OX40 agonist ivuxolimab. Receptor source: an adult with an advanced solid tumor such as melanoma, head and neck, liver or kidney cancer.

The J gene is TRBJ2-7, the V gene TRBV28; the D gene is possibly TRBD1 (5 bases). Trimming stripped 1 base from V and 5 bases from J, with 12 bases between. The CDR3 loop spans 14 amino acids. Per the germline V gene, CDR1 is MDHEN and CDR2 is SYDVKM. The CDR3 protein is CASSLSQGSHEQYF. Here the CDR3 DNA reads TGTGCCAGCAGTTTATCTCAGGGTAGCCACGAGCAGTACTTC. Variable domain in full (rest from reference TRBV28 and TRBJ2-7): DVKVTQSSRYLVKRTGEKVFLECVQDMDHENMFWYRQDPGLGLRLIYFSYDVKMKEKGDIPEGYSVSREKKERFSLILESASTNQTSMYLCASSLSQGSHEQYFGPGTRLTVT.

The chain combines TRBV10-3 with TRBJ2-7; 8 bases line up with TRBD2. The germline CDR1 and CDR2 sequences are ENHRY and SYGVKD. This CDR3 has 16 amino acids. J lost 0 bases, V lost 6 bases, and 10 bases had no gene match. The CDR3 loop reads CAISGGGLAISYEQYF. CDR3 coding DNA: TGTGCCATCAGCGGCGGAGGACTAGCAATCTCCTACGAGCAGTACTTC.

This clone was seen only a few times. The chain carries TRBV30 and TRBJ2-2; 11 bases align to TRBD1. V dropped 5 bases and J dropped 3; count of bases not matched to a gene: 5. This CDR3 spans 15 amino acids. Germline values: CDR1 GTSNPN, CDR2 SVGIG (reference sequence). CDR3 bases: TGTGCCTGGGCCTGGGACAGGGGGGACACCGGGGAGCTGTTTTTT. Translation gives CAWAWDRGDTGELFF. Based on the CDR3 plus reference TRBV30 and TRBJ2-2, the full variable domain is SQTIHQWPATLVQPVGSPLSLECTVEGTSNPNLYWYRQAAGRGLQLLFYSVGIGQISSEVPQNLSASRPQDRQFILSSKKLLLSDSGFYLCAWAWDRGDTGELFFGEGSRLTVL.

This CDR3 reads CASSPMGLAGQETQYF. The CDR3, as DNA: TGTGCCAGCAGCCCTATGGGACTAGCGGGACAAGAGACCCAGTACTTC. The V call is TRBV5-4, the J call TRBJ2-5, with 13 positions matching TRBD2. The CDR3 consists of 16 residues. Germline CDR1 and CDR2: SGHNT and YYREEE (reference sequence). After removal of 4 bases from V and 2 bases from J, the junction contained 5 bases not matched to a gene. The full variable domain, completed using reference TRBV5-4 and TRBJ2-5, is ETGVTQSPTHLIKTRGQQVTLRCSSQSGHNTVSWYQQALGQGPQFIFQYYREEENGRGNFPPRFSGLQFPNYSSELNVNALELDDSALYLCASSPMGLAGQETQYFGPGTRLLVL.

The chain couples TRBV4-2 to TRBJ1-5; D not certain. V lost 0 bases, J lost 9 bases, and 15 bases lay in between. The germline CDR1 and CDR2 sequences are LGHNA and YNFKEQ. This CDR3 is 15 amino acids long. CDR3 bases: TGTGCCAGCAGCCAAGATCTAGGACCCCGATGGCCCCAGCATTTT. This encodes CASSQDLGPRWPQHF.

V and J are TRBV6-5 and TRBJ1-2, with D perhaps matching TRBD1 (5 bases). The V gene lost 6 bases and the J gene lost 3 bases, with 17 bases spanning the gap. Germline V gene lookup returns CDR1 MNHEY and CDR2 SVGAGI. This CDR3 region has 15 residues. CDR3 protein: CASSRTPDTHYGYTF. CDR3 nucleotides: TGTGCCAGCAGCCGGACCCCGGACACGCACTATGGCTACACCTTC.

The chain links TRBV6-5 to TRBJ1-5; D unresolved. The CDR3 is 13 amino acids. Germline V gene data show CDR1 as MNHEY and CDR2 as SVGAGI. V lost 2 bases and J 5 bases, leaving 7 bases between the germline ends. CDR3 nucleotides: TGTGCCAGCAGTTACGGCTCGGATCAGCCCCAGCATTTT. Amino acid sequence: CASSYGSDQPQHF.

This clone has a handful of counts. This chain connects TRBV5-1 to TRBJ2-2, with a possible D match to TRBD1 (5 bases). V lost 0 bases to trimming and J lost 7 bases, with 13 bases between them. Germline lookup yields CDR1 SGHRS and CDR2 YFSETQ. The CDR3 totals 15 residues. For the CDR3, the DNA is TGCGCCAGCAGCTTGGTCTATGGGGCCGTCGGGGAGCTGTTTTTT. It yields the protein CASSLVYGAVGELFF.

The chain uses TRBV29-1 and TRBJ2-1; perhaps D is TRBD1 or TRBD2 (5 bases each). Germline V gene data show CDR1 as SQVTM and CDR2 as ANQGSEA. The CDR3 consists of 17 residues. The germline V and J ends were trimmed by 0 bases and 0 bases, with 15 bases remaining between them. The CDR3 spells CSVEDLEGWSSYNEQFF. For the CDR3, the DNA is TGCAGCGTTGAAGATCTTGAGGGGTGGAGCTCCTACAATGAGCAGTTCTTC.

The V gene is TRBV7-9, the J gene TRBJ1-1; D is possibly TRBD1 (5 bases). Germline V gene data show CDR1 as SEHNR and CDR2 as FQNEAQ (reference sequence). V shed 6 bases and J shed 4 bases, with 15 bases lying between them. The CDR3 contains 14 residues. CDR3 coding DNA: TGTGCCAGCAGGCGAAAGGGGATTCGCACTGAAGCTTTCTTT. Protein product: CASRRKGIRTEAFF.

The V call is TRBV2, the J call TRBJ1-5, with no clear D. The CDR3 runs to 15 residues. The V end was cut by 2 bases, the J end by 6 bases, with 14 bases between. The germline V gene encodes CDR1 SNHLY and CDR2 FYNNEI. Written as DNA, the CDR3 is TGTGCCAGCAGTGAACCCTCCTGGATGGGTCAGCCCCAGCATTTT. It specifies CASSEPSWMGQPQHF. Supplemented by reference TRBV2 and TRBJ1-5, the full variable domain reads EPEVTQTPSHQVTQMGQEVILRCVPISNHLYFYWYRQILGQKVEFLVSFYNNEISEKSEIFDDQFSVERPDGSNFTLKIRSTKLEDSAMYFCASSEPSWMGQPQHFGDGTRLSIL.

V gene TRBV10-2 combines with J gene TRBJ2-3, with D perhaps matching TRBD1 or TRBD2 (5 bases each). This CDR3 spans 12 amino acids. V dropped 6 bases and J dropped 4 bases, with 8 bases sitting between them. The germline V gene has CDR1 WSHSY and CDR2 SAAADI. This CDR3 is CASSQGADTQYF. DNA of the CDR3: TGCGCCAGCAGCCAGGGAGCAGATACGCAGTATTTT.

J is TRBJ1-1 and V is TRBV6-5; D not resolved. The CDR3 consists of 13 residues. Germline V gene data show CDR1 as MNHEY and CDR2 as SVGAGI. Trimming pared 2 bases from V and 1 base from J, leaving 5 bases between. The CDR3 sequence: CASSYGENTEAFF. The CDR3 nucleotides are TGTGCCAGCAGTTACGGTGAGAACACTGAAGCTTTCTTT.